The table lists the clone carrying this T cell receptor beta chain with a few counts. Using a J-beta primer mix together with a sample-barcoded 5' primer, a second PCR was run for 7 to 11 cycles. TCRdb reanalysed the 5' RACE reads using MiXCR and keeps one entry per CDR3 protein. Of around 1,500,000 distinct CDR3 sequences in the sample, 42% were seen once. These data originate in a study of blood T cells in healthy people across ages. The CDR3 is 15 amino acids. The germline V gene encodes CDR1 SGHRS and CDR2 YFSETQ. V shed 9 bases and J 3 bases; nucleotides not matched to a gene: 11. This chain joins TRBV5-1 and TRBJ2-1, with TRBD1 matching over 8 bases. This receptor was taken from a young woman in good health. The sequencing sample was made of blood. In DNA, the CDR3 is TGCGCCACCCGCCCTCCGGGACAGGTCTACAATGAGCAGTTCTTC. It is translated as CATRPPGQVYNEQFF.